Following are 2 T cell receptor beta chains from one sample sequenced in a study of CD8+ T cells in alopecia areata. Treatment given: oral pan-JAK inhibitor, 5-10 mg twice daily. cDNA prepared by RNA extraction and subsequent reverse transcription served as the template for sequencing. Here immunoSEQ multiplex PCR was the method, and the copy in TCRdb shows in-frame clones only, minus some. The top ten hold under 2% of the sample, which has around 270,000 clones, 58% seen once. The sequenced sample was CD4+ T cells sorted from blood, obtained at week 24, from a patient treated with tofacitinib. These receptor sequences come from a human donor with alopecia areata.

The V call is TRBV7-9, the J call TRBJ2-5, with 12 nucleotides matching TRBD2. The CDR3 spans 17 residues. Germline values: CDR1 SEHNR, CDR2 FQNEAQ (reference sequence). V trimming: 5 bases; J trimming: 5 bases; junction bases outside the gene matches: 12. The CDR3 region is CASSRTSGTPNRETQYF. The CDR3 bases are TGTGCCAGCAGCCGGACTAGCGGGACCCCCAACAGGGAGACCCAGTACTTC.

V is TRBV4-1 and J is TRBJ1-1; 7 positions match TRBD1. V dropped 2 bases and J dropped 1; count of bases not matched to a gene: 10. Germline V gene lookup returns CDR1 MGHRA and CDR2 YSYEKL. The CDR3 runs to 17 residues. The CDR3 loop is CASSQRDSVIRNTEAFF. CDR3 sequence (DNA): TGCGCCAGCAGCCAAAGGGACAGCGTAATTCGGAACACTGAAGCTTTCTTT.